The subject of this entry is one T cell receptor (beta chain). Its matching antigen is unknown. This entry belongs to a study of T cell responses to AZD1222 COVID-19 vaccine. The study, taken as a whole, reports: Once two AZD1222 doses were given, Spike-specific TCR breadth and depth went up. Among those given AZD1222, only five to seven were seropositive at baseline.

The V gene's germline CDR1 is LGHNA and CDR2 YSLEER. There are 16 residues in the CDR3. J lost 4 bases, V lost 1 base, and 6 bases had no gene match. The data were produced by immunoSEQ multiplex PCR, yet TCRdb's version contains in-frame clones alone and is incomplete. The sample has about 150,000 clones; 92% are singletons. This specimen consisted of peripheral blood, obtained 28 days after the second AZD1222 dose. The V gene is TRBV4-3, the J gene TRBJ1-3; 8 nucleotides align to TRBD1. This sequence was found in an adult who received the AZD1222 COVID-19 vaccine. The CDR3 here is CASSQAADRDGNTIYF. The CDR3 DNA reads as TGCGCCAGCAGCCAAGCCGCGGACAGGGACGGAAACACCATATATTTT.